Listed below are T cell receptor beta chains from one sample, sequenced in a study of blood T cells in healthy people across ages. MiXCR was run by TCRdb on the 5' RACE reads, yielding one entry per CDR3 protein. The sample has approximately 600,000 distinct CDR3 sequences, under 70% seen once. Sample: blood. These receptors were collected from a man in his 60s in good health. The CDR3 runs from the conserved cysteine through the conserved F or W. The order of the fields is J gene, D gene, V gene, clone size, CDR3 DNA, CDR3 protein. A D gene is named only where the DNA matches it firmly. The size of a clone is reported for some rows only, either as once, few or many, or as a class for expanded clones.

>TRBJ1-2|.|TRBV6-5|few
TGTGCCAGCAGTCGTAGACGGGGTGATGGCTACACCTTC
CASSRRRGDGYTF
>TRBJ2-1|.|TRBV11-1|.
TGTGCCAGCAGCTTAGCAGAGTACAATGAGCAGTTCTTC
CASSLAEYNEQFF
>TRBJ2-7|.|TRBV29-1|few
TGCAGCGTCCAACCCCTAGCAGAAGGGCAGTACTTC
CSVQPLAEGQYF
>TRBJ2-1|TRBD2|TRBV12-3/TRBV12-4|.
TGTGCCAGCAGCTTGAGACTAGCGTGGCAGTTCTTC
CASSLRLAWQFF
>TRBJ2-7|.|TRBV15|few
TGTGCCACCAGCCGGGACCAACTCTACGAGCAGTACTTC
CATSRDQLYEQYF
>TRBJ1-4|TRBD1|TRBV5-4|.
TGTGCCAGCAGCTCCCGGGACAGCCCAACTAATGAAAAACTGTTTTTT
CASSSRDSPTNEKLFF
>TRBJ2-1|.|TRBV5-1|few
TGCGCCAGCAGCGTGGACTGGGATCCGGGTGAGCAGTTCTTC
CASSVDWDPGEQFF
>TRBJ1-4|.|TRBV7-9|few
TGTGCCAGCAGCGATGAAAAACTGTTTTTT
CASSDEKLFF
>TRBJ1-6|.|TRBV2|.
TGTGCCAGCAGTGCTGTCAGGGGAATTCATTCACCCCTCCACTTT
CASSAVRGIHSPLHF
>TRBJ1-2|.|TRBV7-2|.
TGTGCCAGCAGCCCACACGAATATTATGGCTGCACCTTC
CASSPHEYYGCTF
>TRBJ2-3|.|TRBV7-2|.
TGTGCCAGCAGCTTATCCTTCACAGGTACGCAGTATTTT
CASSLSFTGTQYF
>TRBJ2-3|.|TRBV7-2|many
TGTGCCAGCAGCTTCTACACAGATACGCAGTATTTT
CASSFYTDTQYF
>TRBJ1-1|TRBD1|TRBV25-1|.
TGTGCCAGCAGTGAATATGGGGGACAGGGGAACACTGAAGCTTTCTTT
CASSEYGGQGNTEAFF
>TRBJ2-3|.|TRBV9|once
TGTGCCAGCACGGTAGGGCGTGGGGACACAGATACGCAGTATTTT
CASTVGRGDTDTQYF
>TRBJ2-1|.|TRBV29-1|few
TGCAGCGTTGAAGATCCGATCGGGGATGAGCAGTTCTTC
CSVEDPIGDEQFF
>TRBJ2-3|.|TRBV7-2|.
TGTGCCAGCAGCGGGGGGGCGGATTGGGTCACAGATACGCAGTATTTT
CASSGGADWVTDTQYF
>TRBJ1-2|.|TRBV29-1|.
TGCAGCGTCCCGGAGATAGGGTCGTGGCATGGCTACACCTTC
CSVPEIGSWHGYTF
>TRBJ1-4|TRBD1|TRBV4-1|.
TGCGCCAGCAGCACCTCCGGGACAGTGGATGAAAAACTGTTTTTT
CASSTSGTVDEKLFF
>TRBJ2-3|TRBD2|TRBV20-1|.
TGCAGTGTCGCGGGGGGACCTAGCACAGATACGCAGTATTTT
CSVAGGPSTDTQYF
>TRBJ2-1|.|TRBV4-1|.
TGCGCCAGCAGCCAAGAGGCAGGTCCCCTCAATGAGCAGTTCTTC
CASSQEAGPLNEQFF
>TRBJ2-1|TRBD2|TRBV11-2|few
TGTGCCAGCAGCTTAGAGGGGGTAGCGGGGTACAATGAGCAGTTCTTC
CASSLEGVAGYNEQFF
>TRBJ2-7|TRBD2|TRBV5-5|.
TGTGCCAGCAGCGGAATAGCGGGGGGGAGGAACGAGCAGTACTTC
CASSGIAGGRNEQYF
>TRBJ1-1|.|TRBV5-1|.
TGCGCCAGCAGCTTGGCAGGGACGGACACTGAAGCTTTCTTT
CASSLAGTDTEAFF
>TRBJ2-1|.|TRBV20-1|.
TGCAGTGCTAGTTACGGGATGACCAAGGAGCAGTTCTTC
CSASYGMTKEQFF
>TRBJ1-5|.|TRBV20-1|once
TGCAGTGCTCTGGAGGGGTCCAGCAATCATCCCCAGCATTTT
CSALEGSSNHPQHF
>TRBJ2-1|TRBD2|TRBV4-2|.
TGTGCCAGCAGCCAACGAGCGGGGGACTACAATGAGCAGTTCTTC
CASSQRAGDYNEQFF
>TRBJ1-2|.|TRBV7-3|.
TGTGCCAGCAGCTTACTTGGTGGACAGACTAACTATGGCTACACCTTC
CASSLLGGQTNYGYTF
>TRBJ2-2|.|TRBV5-1|.
TGCGCCAGCAGCTTAGACCCGGGATCCGCCGGGGAGTTGTTTTTT
CASSLDPGSAGELFF
>TRBJ2-5|TRBD1|TRBV29-1|few
TGCAGCGTCGTCCCGGGACAGGTGTTGCAAGAGACCCAGTACTTC
CSVVPGQVLQETQYF
>TRBJ1-2|TRBD1|TRBV9|.
TGTGCCAGCAGCGTAGGGGAGCGTGGGGACAGGGGAAAGTATGGCTACACCTTC
CASSVGERGDRGKYGYTF
>TRBJ2-1|.|TRBV2|few
TGTGCCAGTCAGTCGGTGGCGGGGTCCTACAATGAGCAGTTCTTC
CASQSVAGSYNEQFF
>TRBJ1-1|.|TRBV29-1|.
TGCAGCGTTGCCAGGGACTCAAACACTGAAGCTTTCTTT
CSVARDSNTEAFF
>TRBJ1-2|.|TRBV10-3|.
TGTGCCATCAGTGAGAGGGGCGTTTTCAATGGCTACACCTTC
CAISERGVFNGYTF
>TRBJ1-4|.|TRBV2|.
TGTGCCAGCAGCGTCCCCATAGGGGGGGTTGAAAAACTGTTTTTT
CASSVPIGGVEKLFF
>TRBJ2-5|TRBD1|TRBV5-1|once
TGCGCCAGCAGCTCCGGACAGGGGGCCGGGACCCAGTACTTC
CASSSGQGAGTQYF
>TRBJ2-4|TRBD2|TRBV7-2|.
TGTGCCAGCAGCCCACAGAGCGGGGGGCGGGACATTCAGTACTTC
CASSPQSGGRDIQYF
>TRBJ2-1|TRBD1|TRBV5-1|.
TGCGCCAGCAGCTTGGAAGGGGGCCTGAACACCGGGGAGCTGTTCTTC
CASSLEGGLNTGELFF
>TRBJ2-3|TRBD2|TRBV12-3/TRBV12-4|few
TGTGCCAGCAACACTCTGAGGGTAGCGGGGGGGTCATCGACAGATACGCAGTATTTT
CASNTLRVAGGSSTDTQYF
>TRBJ2-1|.|TRBV4-3|.
TGCGCCAGCAGCCAAGAGGTTTTGGGGTCAGTATACAATGAGCAGTTCTTC
CASSQEVLGSVYNEQFF
>TRBJ1-5|TRBD1|TRBV6-6|few
TGTGCCAGCAGGTCCCACAGGGGAGTCAATCAGCCCCAGCATTTT
CASRSHRGVNQPQHF
>TRBJ2-7|TRBD1|TRBV20-1|.
TGCAGTGCTAGGATCCCCGGGACAGCGGTGTACGAGCAGTACTTC
CSARIPGTAVYEQYF
>TRBJ2-1|.|TRBV5-4|.
TGTGCCAGCAGCTTCGCGCCCCCTCGGGACAATGAGCAGTTCTTC
CASSFAPPRDNEQFF
>TRBJ2-1|.|TRBV4-2|.
TGTGCCAGCAGCCACCTAGGGGGTTCCTCCTACAATGAGCAGTTCTTC
CASSHLGGSSYNEQFF
>TRBJ2-3|.|TRBV7-2|.
TGTGCCAGCAGCTTAGGGGGAGCTTCCGCAGATACGCAGTATTTT
CASSLGGASADTQYF
>TRBJ2-7|.|TRBV5-1|.
TGCGCCAGCAGCTGGGCAGGGGCGTCCCTCGAGCAGTACTTC
CASSWAGASLEQYF
>TRBJ2-3|.|TRBV29-1|.
TGCAGCGTTGATGGGGGCACAGATACGCAGTATTTT
CSVDGGTDTQYF
>TRBJ1-2|.|TRBV20-1|.
TGCAGTGCCACCGGTGGGGGGGGCGCTTACTATGGCTACACCTTC
CSATGGGGAYYGYTF
>TRBJ2-3|TRBD1|TRBV7-2|few
TGTGCCAGCAGCAAAGGGGACAGGTCGGCAGATACGCAGTATTTT
CASSKGDRSADTQYF
>TRBJ2-1|.|TRBV7-2|few
TGTGCCAGCAGCCGCCAGGGGCATGAGCAGTTCTTC
CASSRQGHEQFF
>TRBJ2-5|.|TRBV15|.
TGTGCCACCAGCAGAGGGGGGACCGCAGAGACCCAGTACTTC
CATSRGGTAETQYF
>TRBJ2-7|TRBD1|TRBV6-6|few
TGTGCCAGCAGTGGACAGGGGATAAACGAGCAGTACTTC
CASSGQGINEQYF
>TRBJ2-6|.|TRBV11-2|.
TGTGCCAGCGGACCCCGGGCTGGGGCCAACGTCCTGACTTTC
CASGPRAGANVLTF
>TRBJ2-5|.|TRBV29-1|few
TGCAGCGTTGAAGATCGAGGAGAGACCCAGTACTTC
CSVEDRGETQYF